This T cell receptor (beta chain) originates from a study of blood T cell repertoires in COVID-19. The overall study: Acute and convalescent COVID-19 samples came from the United States, Italy and Spain. PBMCs, B-cell-depleted T cells, or T cells were the source of the cDNA or gDNA that made up the material.

Per the original data handling: Amplification of reference gene primers was used by the study to estimate nucleated cell counts. Generated by immunoSEQ multiplex PCR, the TCRdb table keeps only in-frame clones and is missing some. The V and J calls and clone size were taken over from that table, and D and trimming were inferred from the DNA. The sample holds 30,000 to 40,000 clones, 80% to 90% seen once. The V segment lost 5 bases and the J segment 0 bases; nucleotides outside the gene matches: 8. CDR3 size: 17 residues. The V gene's germline CDR1 is LNHDA and CDR2 SQIVND (reference sequence). The gene calls are TRBV19 and TRBJ1-5, with 9 positions matching TRBD1. This TCR came from a man aged 60 to 69 with active COVID-19. Sequenced sample: peripheral blood. The CDR3 sequence is CASSGDRAGYSNQPQHF. The CDR3 DNA reads as TGTGCCAGTAGTGGGGACAGGGCGGGATATAGCAATCAGCCCCAGCATTTT.